This TCR beta chain came from a study of cytomegalovirus exposure and HLA in healthy donors. Study in general: Unique TCRs numbering about 87 million, obtained from HLA-typed donors, made up an early data release. Clustering assigned approximately 78% of the approximately 400 genotyped donors to the Caucasian-associated ancestry cluster. Study-level points and caveats: Presence/absence analyses assumed roughly uniform sequencing depth across donors. Most CMV-associated TCR beta chains appeared HLA-restricted in a later analysis.

The PCR ran on 60 Vbeta and 13 Jbeta primers. Here immunoSEQ multiplex PCR was the method, and the copy in TCRdb shows in-frame clones only, minus some. Of about 180,000 clones listed, 60% to 85% are singletons. Trimming removed 6 bases at V and 0 bases at J, with 12 bases between. This CDR3 has 15 residues. The germline V gene encodes CDR1 MNHEY and CDR2 SVGAGI. With respect to this clone: The antigen remains unidentified.

The chain uses TRBV6-5 and TRBJ1-5; D not resolved. Sequencing was carried out using PBMCs. This TCR was sampled from a male donor in good health and CMV-seronegative. CDR3 sequence (DNA): TGTGCCAGCAGAGAGTCGGGGAATAGCAATCAGCCCCAGCATTTT. It encodes CASRESGNSNQPQHF.